A single sample gave rise to the 20 T cell receptor beta chains below, sequenced in a study of blood T cell repertoires in COVID-19. TCRdb's copy holds only in-frame clones and misses some; the assay was immunoSEQ multiplex PCR. The repertoire holds 61,000 or so clones, almost 90% seen once, with about 18% in the top ten. The sample was peripheral blood. The source of these receptors is an elderly woman with active COVID-19.

The chain is built from TRBV7-9 and TRBJ1-1, with D possibly TRBD1 on 5 matching bases. The CDR3 consists of 13 residues. In germline, CDR1 is SEHNR, CDR2 FQNEAQ (reference sequence). V was trimmed by 1 base and J by 4 bases, leaving 7 bases between them. Here the CDR3 DNA reads TGTGCCAGCAGCTTAGGGCAGGGCACTGAAGCTTTCTTT. Encoded protein: CASSLGQGTEAFF.

This clone was seen a few times. The rearrangement uses TRBV6-1 and TRBJ1-5; the D gene is possibly TRBD1 (6 bases). V dropped 4 bases and J dropped 4 bases, with 17 bases sitting between them. The CDR3 spans 16 residues. Germline CDR1 MNHNS, CDR2 SASEGT. The CDR3 DNA reads TGTGCCAGCAGTGGACCCCGACAGGCGACTAATCAGCCCCAGCATTTT. This sequence encodes CASSGPRQATNQPQHF.

DNA for the CDR3: TGTGCCAGCAGTGACACAGGGTTATCCGGGGAGCTGTTTTTT. Amino acid sequence: CASSDTGLSGELFF. The chain couples TRBV25-1 to TRBJ2-2, with D possibly being TRBD1 (6 bases). The germline V and J ends were trimmed by 3 bases and 6 bases, with 11 bases remaining between them. The germline V gene encodes CDR1 MGHDK and CDR2 SYGVNS. CDR3 length: 14 residues. Full variable domain (outside the CDR3, taken from reference TRBV25-1 and TRBJ2-2): EADIYQTPRYLVIGTGKKITLECSQTMGHDKMYWYQQDPGMELHLIHYSYGVNSTEKGDLSSESTVSRIRTEHFPLTLESARPSHTSQYLCASSDTGLSGELFFGEGSRLTVL.

The table lists this clone with a count of one. This chain links TRBV28 with TRBJ1-1; no definite D call. This CDR3 has 14 residues. V was clipped by 4 bases and J by 4 bases, with 13 bases between them. Germline V gene data show CDR1 as MDHEN and CDR2 as SYDVKM. The CDR3 reads CASSSGGSITEAFF. The CDR3 coding sequence is TGTGCCAGCAGTTCGGGAGGGAGTATCACTGAAGCTTTCTTT.

The CDR3 is CASSPSPGEQYF. The CDR3 DNA reads as TGTGCCAGCAGTCCAAGCCCCGGCGAGCAGTACTTC. The rearrangement links TRBV6-6 to TRBJ2-7, with D unclear. The CDR3 length is 12 residues. Germline values: CDR1 MNHNY, CDR2 SVGAGI (reference sequence). V was trimmed by 5 bases and J by 6 bases, leaving 11 bases between them.

This chain links TRBV15 with TRBJ2-7; D is ambiguous. CDR3 length: 15 residues. Germline V gene sequence: CDR1 LNHNV, CDR2 YYDKDF (reference sequence). The ends were cut back, 0 bases at V and 0 bases at J, with 9 bases in the middle. The CDR3: CATSRDIEASYEQYF. The CDR3 DNA reads as TGTGCCACCAGCAGAGATATAGAGGCCTCCTACGAGCAGTACTTC.

This chain connects TRBV7-2 to TRBJ1-3, with TRBD1 matching over 7 bases. The ends lost 4 bases at V and 2 bases at J; junction bases unmatched: 11. This CDR3 contains 17 residues. The germline gives CDR1 SGHTA, CDR2 FQGNSA. The CDR3 DNA sequence: TGTGCCAGCAGCTCTTATAGTACCGACAGGGCTGGAAACACCATATATTTT. Residues: CASSSYSTDRAGNTIYF.

The chain is built from TRBV12-3 or TRBV12-4 and TRBJ1-2, with a weak D call TRBD1 (5 bases). The CDR3 sequence is 13 residues long. V was trimmed by 7 bases and J by 8 bases, leaving 17 bases between them. CDR3 in DNA: TGTGCCAGCACCCCTCGCAGGGTAGAGGGCTACACCTTC. Encoded protein: CASTPRRVEGYTF.

The rearrangement uses TRBV6-5 and TRBJ1-1; 9 nucleotides align to TRBD1. Germline V gene data show CDR1 as MNHEY and CDR2 as SVGAGI. Unmatched junction bases numbered 3, after V lost 1 base and J lost 3 bases. The CDR3 sequence is 15 residues long. CDR3: CASSYWGQGDTEAFF. CDR3 in DNA: TGTGCCAGCAGTTACTGGGGACAGGGAGACACTGAAGCTTTCTTT.

The chain links TRBV7-9 to TRBJ1-5, with D perhaps matching TRBD1 (6 bases). V was cut by 7 bases and J by 3 bases, with 13 bases left in between. The CDR3 is made up of 14 amino acids. Germline V gives CDR1 SEHNR, CDR2 FQNEAQ (reference sequence). Here the CDR3 reads CASTEGTINQPQHF. Written as DNA, the CDR3 is TGTGCCAGCACTGAGGGGACAATCAATCAGCCCCAGCATTTT.

The chain couples TRBV5-1 to TRBJ1-1; 8 bases are shared with TRBD1. Germline CDR1 and CDR2: SGHRS and YFSETQ. CDR3 length equals 16 residues. V gave up 0 bases and J gave up 4 bases; unmatched junction bases: 8. The CDR3 sequence: CASSLAGQGIGTEAFF. Here the CDR3 DNA reads TGCGCCAGCAGCTTGGCCGGACAGGGAATTGGCACTGAAGCTTTCTTT. The full variable domain, completed using reference TRBV5-1 and TRBJ1-1, is KAGVTQTPRYLIKTRGQQVTLSCSPISGHRSVSWYQQTPGQGLQFLFEYFSETQRNKGNFPGRFSGRQFSNSRSEMNVSTLELGDSALYLCASSLAGQGIGTEAFFGQGTRLTVV.

This clone was detected only once. The gene calls are TRBV5-1 and TRBJ2-2; TRBD2 might be the D (6 bases). This CDR3 is 13 amino acids long. Trimming removed 6 bases at V and 3 bases at J, with 9 bases between. Germline loops: CDR1 SGHRS, CDR2 YFSETQ. The CDR3 DNA follows: TGCGCCAGCAAAGGCGGGGACACCGGGGAGCTGTTTTTT. Its translation: CASKGGDTGELFF.

The chain carries TRBV3-1 (or the pseudogene TRBV3-2) and TRBJ2-2; D remains unclear. Trimming stripped 2 bases from V and 3 bases from J, with 7 bases between. CDR1 LGHDT and CDR2 YNNKEL come from the germline V gene (reference sequence). This CDR3 comprises 14 residues. The CDR3 loop is CASSQLLHTGELFF. DNA for the CDR3: TGTGCCAGCAGCCAACTACTTCACACCGGGGAGCTGTTTTTT.

The chain employs TRBV27 and TRBJ1-1; D is perhaps TRBD1 (6 bases). Germline CDR1 MNHEY, CDR2 SMNVEV (reference sequence). The CDR3 loop spans 13 amino acids. Deletions cut 4 bases from V and 5 bases from J, with 11 bases between. CDR3 sequence (DNA): TGTGCCAGCAGTTACCAGGGGCGGACTGAAGCTTTCTTT. Translated: CASSYQGRTEAFF.

The chain links TRBV3-1 (or the pseudogene TRBV3-2) to TRBJ1-2; 7 nucleotides match TRBD1. CDR3 length equals 13 residues. Germline-derived CDR1 and CDR2 are LGHDT and YNNKEL (reference sequence). V shed 4 bases and J 4 bases; nucleotides not matched to a gene: 3. The CDR3: CASSLQGGYGYTF. CDR3 sequence (DNA): TGTGCCAGCAGCCTCCAGGGGGGCTATGGCTACACCTTC.

The chain is built from TRBV7-2 and TRBJ1-3; possibly TRBD1 for D (5 bases). Trimming cost V 5 bases and J 4 bases, with 15 bases left between them. The CDR3 is 15 amino acids. Germline lookup yields CDR1 SGHTA and CDR2 FQGNSA. CDR3 residues: CASSGAGLRGNTIYF. CDR3 coding DNA: TGTGCCAGCAGCGGAGCGGGGCTGCGAGGAAACACCATATATTTT.

This chain links TRBV7-8 with TRBJ1-3; D remains ambiguous. The CDR3 totals 14 residues. Germline V gene lookup returns CDR1 SGHVS and CDR2 FQNEAQ. Trimming stripped 5 bases from V and 0 bases from J, with 8 bases between. Here the CDR3 DNA reads TGTGCCAGCAGCCGTCGGGGCTCTGGAAACACCATATATTTT. It specifies CASSRRGSGNTIYF.

V gene TRBV5-1 combines with J gene TRBJ1-2; 9 nucleotides match TRBD1. This CDR3 has 13 residues. After removal of 4 bases from V and 7 bases from J, the junction contained 5 bases not matched to a gene. The germline CDR1 and CDR2 sequences are SGHRS and YFSETQ. CDR3 in DNA: TGCGCCAGCAGCATCGGACAGGGGTTTGGCTACACCTTC. Protein sequence: CASSIGQGFGYTF.

In this sample, this clone turned up many times. The chain links TRBV7-2 to TRBJ1-6; D is perhaps TRBD1 (6 bases). V shed 4 bases and J shed 5 bases, with 15 bases lying between them. The CDR3 has 16 amino acids. The germline V gene has CDR1 SGHTA and CDR2 FQGNSA. The CDR3: CASSSDRWGNNSPLHF. DNA of the CDR3: TGTGCCAGCAGCTCGGACAGATGGGGAAATAATTCACCCCTCCACTTT. Filled out from reference TRBV7-2 and TRBJ1-6, the complete variable domain reads GAGVSQSPSNKVTEKGKDVELRCDPISGHTALYWYRQSLGQGLEFLIYFQGNSAPDKSGLPSDRFSAERTGGSVSTLTIQRTQQEDSAVYLCASSSDRWGNNSPLHFGNGTRLTVT.

J is TRBJ1-1 and V is TRBV5-5; TRBD1 might be the D (6 bases). The CDR3 is 16 amino acids. Trimming cost V 2 bases and J 0 bases, with 14 bases left between them. CDR1 SGHKS and CDR2 YYEKEE come from the germline V gene (reference sequence). CDR3 DNA: TGTGCCAGCAGCTTTGGACCTACAGGGATGAACACTGAAGCTTTCTTT. As protein: CASSFGPTGMNTEAFF.